These 12 T cell receptor beta chains share one sample of origin, sequenced in a study of blood T cells in healthy people across ages. A sample-barcoded 5' primer and a J-beta primer mix were used in a second PCR of roughly 6 to 11 cycles. TCRdb ran MiXCR on the 5' RACE reads and lists one entry per CDR3 protein. The sample lists some 930,000 distinct CDR3 sequences, 29% seen once, with more than 8.5% in the top ten. This sample was shared with a second study, whose subject was T cells of mothers and their children.

The source material was blood. These receptors were collected from a woman aged 40 to 49 in good health.

This clonotype has at least ten counts. DNA for the CDR3: TGCGCCAGCAGCTTGATCAAGGCCGAGCAGTACTTC. It codes for CASSLIKAEQYF. The J gene is TRBJ2-7, the V gene TRBV5-1; no reliable D call. V gave up 1 base and J gave up 6 bases, with 8 bases separating them. Germline V gives CDR1 SGHRS, CDR2 YFSETQ. This CDR3 comprises 12 residues.

The chain uses TRBV24-1 and TRBJ2-5; TRBD2 is a possible D gene (5 bases). Trimming pared 9 bases from V and 9 bases from J, leaving 19 bases between. CDR1 and CDR2 from the germline V gene are KGHDR and SFDVKD. The CDR3 runs 13 residues. The DNA of the CDR3 is TGTGCCACCGCGGGTTACACCGTTGAGGCCCAGTACTTC. Translation gives CATAGYTVEAQYF.

V is TRBV5-1 and J is TRBJ2-1; 12 bases match TRBD2. V trimming: 2 bases; J trimming: 7 bases; junction bases outside the gene matches: 4. The length of the CDR3 is 15 residues. Germline lookup yields CDR1 SGHRS and CDR2 YFSETQ. The CDR3, as DNA: TGCGCCAGCAGCTTCGGACTAGCGGGGCCGAATGAGCAGTTCTTC. Its protein is CASSFGLAGPNEQFF.

This clonotype was seen only a few times. The chain has TRBV4-3 and TRBJ2-3; 7 positions match TRBD2. CDR1 and CDR2 (germline): LGHNA, YSLEER. This CDR3 region has 13 residues. J lost 10 bases, V lost 1 base, and 5 bases had no gene match. The CDR3 spells CASSQGSSGSQYF. Here the CDR3 DNA reads TGCGCCAGCAGCCAAGGGTCTAGCGGTTCGCAGTATTTT.

This clonotype was observed at least ten times. The CDR3 reads CASSLLLGYEQYF. In DNA, the CDR3 is TGTGCCAGCAGCCTACTCCTGGGCTACGAGCAGTACTTC. The chain uses TRBV12-3 or TRBV12-4 and TRBJ2-7; no clear D gene. The CDR3 has 13 residues. Between the trimmed V and J ends, which lost 6 bases and 3 bases, there was a span of 12 bases.

This clonotype was picked up many times. V and J are TRBV6-6 and TRBJ2-3, with D maybe TRBD1 (6 bases). Trimming pared 0 bases from V and 4 bases from J, leaving 11 bases between. This CDR3 spans 15 amino acids. CDR1 MNHNY and CDR2 SVGAGI come from the germline V gene (reference sequence). CDR3 amino acids: CASSYSTGSADTQYF. CDR3 bases: TGTGCCAGCAGTTACTCTACAGGGAGCGCAGATACGCAGTATTTT.

The chain couples TRBV20-1 to TRBJ1-2; D remains ambiguous. CDR1 and CDR2 from the germline V gene are DFQATT and SNEGSKA (reference sequence). The CDR3 length is 15 residues. V was cut by 3 bases and J by 1 base, with 15 bases left in between. CDR3 protein: CSAREYRGRNYGYTF. The CDR3 nucleotides read TGCAGTGCTAGGGAATACAGAGGACGTAACTATGGCTACACCTTC.

The chain recombines TRBV20-1 with TRBJ2-2; perhaps TRBD2 as D (7 bases). The CDR3 length is 14 residues. CDR1 and CDR2 (germline): DFQATT, SNEGSKA (reference sequence). Deletions cut 1 base from V and 4 bases from J, with 10 bases between. Written as DNA, the CDR3 is TGCAGTGCTAGAGGGGGGGGCAGCACCGGGGAGCTGTTTTTT. Translation: CSARGGGSTGELFF.

The chain combines TRBV28 with TRBJ1-5; perhaps TRBD1 as D (5 bases). Germline values: CDR1 MDHEN, CDR2 SYDVKM. CDR3 size: 17 residues. Trimming shortened V by 3 bases and J by 2 bases, and 17 bases separated the two germline ends. CDR3 in amino acids: CASSFGNGGTGNQPQHF. The DNA for the CDR3 is TGTGCCAGCAGTTTTGGTAACGGGGGAACGGGCAATCAGCCCCAGCATTTT.

V is TRBV29-1 and J is TRBJ2-7; possible D gene TRBD1, 5 bases. Trimming cost V 8 bases and J 2 bases, with 19 bases left between them. CDR3 length equals 14 residues. CDR1 and CDR2 from the germline V gene are SQVTM and ANQGSEA. In DNA, the CDR3 is TGCAGCATCTACTCGGACACCTCTGCCTACGAGCAGTACTTC. This gives the protein CSIYSDTSAYEQYF.

Details on this clonotype: Given a much more abundant clone one base away, this may be a read error. The chain combines TRBV5-1 with TRBJ2-5, with TRBD2 identical over 9 bases. V was pared by 1 base and J by 1 base, with 8 bases of the junction left unmatched. The germline gives CDR1 SGHRS, CDR2 YFSETQ. The CDR3 covers 17 residues. CDR3 in DNA: TGCGCCAGCAGCTTGAGGGCTAGCGGGACCCTCCAAGAGACCCAGTACTTC. Protein product: CASSLRASGTLQETQYF.

As for this clonotype: A much larger clonotype is one base distant, so this may be a read error. This chain uses TRBV7-2 with TRBJ1-2; D gene unclear. CDR3 length: 13 residues. Germline V CDR1 and CDR2: SGHTA, FQGNSA. V lost 1 base to trimming and J lost 8 bases, with 11 bases between them. CDR3 DNA sequence: TGTGCCAGCAGCTTAGATAACGGTTCAGGCTACACCTTC. Residues: CASSLDNGSGYTF.